Listed here are 2 T cell receptor beta chains from one sample, sequenced in a study of blood T cell repertoires in COVID-19. Using immunoSEQ multiplex PCR, the repertoire was profiled, and TCRdb retains in-frame clones only, with some absent. Found here are around 220,000 clones, around 90% of them singletons; the top ten hold 1.5% to 2%. Sequencing was performed on PBMCs or T cells enriched from blood (not recorded which). The receptors here all came from a woman aged 18-29 years who had recovered from COVID-19.

The chain has TRBV11-2 and TRBJ1-6; D may be TRBD1 (5 bases). This CDR3 comprises 16 residues. Trimming pared 2 bases from V and 5 bases from J, leaving 13 bases between. Per germline, CDR1 SGHAT and CDR2 FQNNGV. The CDR3 here is CASSLPLAGHNSPLHF. CDR3 nucleotide sequence: TGTGCCAGCAGCTTACCCCTGGCAGGGCATAATTCACCCCTCCACTTT.

This chain uses TRBV18 with TRBJ1-2, with TRBD1 matching 8 bases. Per the germline V gene, CDR1 is KGHSH and CDR2 is LQKENI. The CDR3 has 17 residues. V lost 3 bases and J lost 8; bases outside the gene matches: 17. DNA of the CDR3: TGTGCCAGCTCACCGCCGACGACAGGGGAGCTGGCTCAGGGCTACACCTTC. It translates to CASSPPTTGELAQGYTF.